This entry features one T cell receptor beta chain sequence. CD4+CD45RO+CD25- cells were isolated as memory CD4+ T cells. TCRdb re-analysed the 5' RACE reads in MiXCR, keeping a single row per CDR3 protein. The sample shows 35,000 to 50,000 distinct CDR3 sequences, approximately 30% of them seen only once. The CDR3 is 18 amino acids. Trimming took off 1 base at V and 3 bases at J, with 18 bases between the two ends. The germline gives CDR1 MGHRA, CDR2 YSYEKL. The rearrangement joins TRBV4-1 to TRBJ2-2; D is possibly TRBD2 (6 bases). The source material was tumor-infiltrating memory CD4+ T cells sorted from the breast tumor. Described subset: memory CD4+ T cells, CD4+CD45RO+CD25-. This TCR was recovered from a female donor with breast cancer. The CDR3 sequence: CASSQGSFRGLHTGELFF. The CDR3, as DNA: TGCGCCAGCAGCCAAGGCTCTTTCCGAGGACTACACACCGGGGAGCTGTTTTTT.